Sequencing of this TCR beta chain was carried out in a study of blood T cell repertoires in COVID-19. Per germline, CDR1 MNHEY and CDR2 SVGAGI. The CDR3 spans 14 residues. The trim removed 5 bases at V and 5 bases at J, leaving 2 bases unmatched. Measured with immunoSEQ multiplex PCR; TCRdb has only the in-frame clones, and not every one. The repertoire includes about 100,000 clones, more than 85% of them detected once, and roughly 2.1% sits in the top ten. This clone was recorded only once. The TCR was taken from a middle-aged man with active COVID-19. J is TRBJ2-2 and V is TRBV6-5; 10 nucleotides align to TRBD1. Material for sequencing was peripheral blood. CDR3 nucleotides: TGTGCCAGCAGTCGGGACAGGGGAACCGGGGAGCTGTTTTTT. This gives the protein CASSRDRGTGELFF.